This TCR beta chain was sequenced during a study of T-cell reconstitution after alpha-beta-depleted transplantation in children. General study results and limits: One year post-transplant, T-cell counts and diversity were largely derived from T cells produced anew. Approximately two months post-transplant, alpha-beta T cells reportedly originated from several hundred expanded graft clones. Surviving recipient cells, namely T cells and thymic progenitors, were the source of high day-60 TCRbeta diversity in some patients.

CDR3 size: 19 residues. V dropped 4 bases and J dropped 6; count of bases not matched to a gene: 23. The germline V gene encodes CDR1 MNHEY and CDR2 SVGAGI. A note on this clonotype: What it binds is unknown.

Unique molecular identifiers were used to barcode this TCRbeta library. TCRdb re-derived calls from the PCR reads in MiXCR, one entry per CDR3 protein. The table lists about 120,000 distinct CDR3 sequences, about 23% of them singletons. Sequencing was performed on PBMCs, mostly from graft donor cells, taken 180 days after TCRalphabeta/CD19-depleted stem cell transplant. This clonotype was obtained from a male patient between 2 and 15 years old who had a stem cell transplant for chronic granulomatous disease, so the T cells may come from the graft donor. The chain joins TRBV6-5 to TRBJ1-2; 7 positions match TRBD1. The CDR3 spells CASSLGADLVGGAYDGYTF. The CDR3 DNA sequence: TGTGCCAGCAGTTTAGGGGCCGACTTGGTAGGGGGCGCGTACGATGGCTACACCTTC.